The present T cell receptor beta chain was sequenced within a study of blood T cell repertoires in COVID-19. Study-level background: COVID-19 samples, acute and convalescent, were from the United States, Italy and Spain. Nucleic acid was either cDNA or gDNA, and it came from T cells, B-cell-depleted T cells, or PBMCs.

In this sample, this clone turned up a few times. Authors' methods: Estimated nucleated cell counts came from reference gene primer amplification. Profiled with immunoSEQ multiplex PCR; TCRdb holds only in-frame clones, not every one. Clonal size and the V and J genes are those of that table, whereas D and trimming came from the DNA. The profile shows about 140,000 clones, approximately 87% of them singletons. V dropped 0 bases and J dropped 0 bases, with 14 bases sitting between them. The CDR3 covers 18 residues. This TCR was recovered from a woman between 50 and 59 years old with active or convalescent COVID-19. Sequencing used peripheral blood. The chain joins TRBV23-1 to TRBJ1-4; tentatively, D is TRBD1 (5 bases). TRBV23-1 is an ORF; its function is uncertain. The CDR3 bases are TGCGCCAGCAGTCAATCGAGTGGGACGGGGGCAACTAATGAAAAACTGTTTTTT. Amino acids: CASSQSSGTGATNEKLFF.